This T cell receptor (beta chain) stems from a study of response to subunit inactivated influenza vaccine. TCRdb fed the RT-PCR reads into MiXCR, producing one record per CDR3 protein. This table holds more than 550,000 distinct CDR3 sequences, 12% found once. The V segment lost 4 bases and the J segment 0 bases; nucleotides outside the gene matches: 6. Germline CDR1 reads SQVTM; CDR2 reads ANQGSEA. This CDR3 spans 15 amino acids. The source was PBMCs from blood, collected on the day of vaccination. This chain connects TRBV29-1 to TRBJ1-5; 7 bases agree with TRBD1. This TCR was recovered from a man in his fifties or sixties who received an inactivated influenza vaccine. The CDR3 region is CSVGQGTTSNQPQHF. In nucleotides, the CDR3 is TGCAGCGTTGGACAGGGAACTACTAGCAATCAGCCCCAGCATTTT.